The 20 T cell receptor beta chains in this list originate from one sample, sequenced in a study of blood T cells in healthy people across ages. Through a sample-barcoded 5' primer and a J-beta primer mix, a second PCR was run for roughly 7 to 12 cycles. TCRdb re-derived calls from the 5' RACE reads in MiXCR, one entry per CDR3 protein. The sample has about 940,000 distinct CDR3 sequences; around 46% are singletons. The sequenced material came from blood. These TCRs come from a man aged 30 to 45 in good health.

The rearrangement links TRBV14 to TRBJ1-2; TRBD1 matches 9 bases. J was trimmed by 7 bases and V by 1 base; bases with no gene match: 7. The CDR3 extends over 15 amino acids. Germline V gene sequence: CDR1 SGHDN, CDR2 FVKESK. The DNA for the CDR3 is TGTGCCAGCAGCCAAGTTGGACAGGGGATAGGTGGCTACACCTTC. This sequence encodes CASSQVGQGIGGYTF. The full variable domain, rest sourced from reference TRBV14 and TRBJ1-2, is EAGVTQFPSHSVIEKGQTVTLRCDPISGHDNLYWYRRVMGKEIKFLLHFVKESKQDESGMPNNRFLAERTGGTYSTLKVQPAELEDSGVYFCASSQVGQGIGGYTFGSGTRLTVV.

In its sample, this clonotype was seen a few times. This sequence joins TRBV7-2 and TRBJ2-7; TRBD1 agrees at 8 bases. The CDR3 sequence is 15 residues long. Germline V gene data show CDR1 as SGHTA and CDR2 as FQGNSA. V was pared by 5 bases and J by 2 bases, with 8 bases of the junction left unmatched. CDR3 nucleotides: TGTGCCAGCAGCACCCGGACAGGGCCCACCTACGAGCAGTACTTC. This codes for CASSTRTGPTYEQYF. Full variable domain (missing parts from reference TRBV7-2 and TRBJ2-7): GAGVSQSPSNKVTEKGKDVELRCDPISGHTALYWYRQSLGQGLEFLIYFQGNSAPDKSGLPSDRFSAERTGGSVSTLTIQRTQQEDSAVYLCASSTRTGPTYEQYFGPGTRLTVT.

The chain employs TRBV4-1 and TRBJ2-3; 10 nucleotides align to TRBD1. The ends lost 5 bases at V and 6 bases at J; junction bases unmatched: 11. CDR1 and CDR2 (germline): MGHRA, YSYEKL. CDR3 length equals 16 residues. CDR3 protein: CASSAHPGQGRDTQYF. The CDR3, as DNA: TGCGCCAGCAGCGCCCACCCGGGACAGGGGAGGGATACGCAGTATTTT.

This rearrangement joins TRBV12-3 or TRBV12-4 to TRBJ2-5, with a tentative D call TRBD1 (6 bases). This CDR3 has 14 residues. V was pared by 7 bases and J by 6 bases, with 18 bases between. CDR3 DNA: TGTGCCAGCACGATGACAACAGGGATTCAGACCCAGTACTTC. Translation gives CASTMTTGIQTQYF.

The chain is built from TRBV4-1 and TRBJ2-2; D remains ambiguous. Germline V lookup: CDR1 MGHRA, CDR2 YSYEKL. The CDR3 consists of 16 residues. V lost 1 base and J lost 3, with 12 bases in between. CDR3 sequence (DNA): TGCGCCAGCAGCCAAGGACTGGGAAGGGACACCGGGGAGCTGTTTTTT. Amino acid sequence: CASSQGLGRDTGELFF.

The chain combines TRBV3-1 with TRBJ1-6, with D perhaps matching TRBD1 (6 bases). Between the trimmed V and J ends, which lost 3 bases and 7 bases, there was a span of 10 bases. The CDR3 has 14 residues. Per the germline V gene, CDR1 is LGHDT and CDR2 is YNNKEL (reference sequence). The CDR3 DNA reads TGTGCCAGCAGCCAGGGCAGGGGCAATTCACCCCTCCACTTT. It specifies CASSQGRGNSPLHF.

The chain carries TRBV20-1 and TRBJ2-7; 11 bases match TRBD2. Unmatched junction bases numbered 9, after V lost 5 bases and J lost 6 bases. Looked up from germline, CDR1 is DFQATT and CDR2 is SNEGSKA (reference sequence). The CDR3 has 14 residues. CDR3 loop: CSAPAQLAGGEQYF. The CDR3, as DNA: TGCAGTGCTCCCGCCCAGCTAGCGGGGGGCGAGCAGTACTTC.

This clonotype was recorded a few times. The junction departs from germline at one end; a sequencing error may be responsible. The J gene is TRBJ2-1, the V gene TRBV12-3 or TRBV12-4; TRBD2 aligns across 11 bases. The CDR3 runs to 15 residues. CDR3 region: CASSVAGGLNNEQFF. The CDR3 region has the DNA TGTGCCAGCAGTGTAGCGGGGGGGCTGAACAATGAGCAGTTCTTC.

The CDR3 sequence: CASSSGTGGTDTQYF. The CDR3 coding sequence is TGTGCCAGCAGTTCCGGGACAGGAGGCACAGATACGCAGTATTTT. The rearrangement uses TRBV6-6 and TRBJ2-3, with 8 bases aligning to TRBD1. The germline CDR1 and CDR2 sequences are MNHNY and SVGAGI (reference sequence). Trimming cost V 4 bases and J 1 base; bases outside gene matches: 4. There are 15 residues in the CDR3.

This clonotype has only a few counts. The V call is TRBV3-1, the J call TRBJ2-4, with D perhaps TRBD2 (5 bases). CDR1 and CDR2 from the germline V gene are LGHDT and YNNKEL (reference sequence). The CDR3 has 15 residues. Trimming removed 3 bases from V and 4 bases from J, with 13 bases in between. CDR3 residues: CASSHSGSGKNIQYF. CDR3 DNA sequence: TGTGCCAGCAGCCATTCCGGATCGGGGAAAAACATTCAGTACTTC.

The V and J genes are TRBV6-2 or TRBV6-3 and TRBJ2-2; 7 nucleotides agree with TRBD1. The CDR3 length is 13 residues. CDR1 is MNHEY and CDR2 is SVGEGT in the germline V gene. Here the CDR3 DNA reads TGTGCTTGCGAAGGGACAGTAACCGGGGAGCTGTTTTTT. This translates into CACEGTVTGELFF.

The chain uses TRBV20-1 and TRBJ2-1, with D possibly being TRBD1 (5 bases). V was pared by 6 bases and J by 0 bases, with 15 bases between. Germline V lookup: CDR1 DFQATT, CDR2 SNEGSKA (reference sequence). CDR3 length: 15 amino acids. For the CDR3, the DNA is TGCAGTGCCCCGTTGGTTAGGGGCTCCTACAATGAGCAGTTCTTC. Translating it yields CSAPLVRGSYNEQFF.

The chain combines TRBV30 with TRBJ2-1, with D perhaps matching TRBD1 (6 bases). The CDR3 covers 13 residues. V was clipped by 0 bases and J by 7 bases, with 10 bases between them. Germline CDR1 reads GTSNPN; CDR2 reads SVGIG (reference sequence). CDR3 DNA sequence: TGTGCCTGGAGTGTCCAGGGGAGAAATGAGCAGTTCTTC. Translation gives CAWSVQGRNEQFF.

The chain uses TRBV5-4 and TRBJ2-5, with 7 bases identical to TRBD1. With 7 bases clipped from V and 4 bases from J, the junction kept 10 bases outside the gene matches. CDR3 size: 14 residues. Germline lookup yields CDR1 SGHNT and CDR2 YYREEE (reference sequence). As DNA, the CDR3 is TGTGCCAGCCGCACAGGAAGACAGGGAGAGACCCAGTACTTC. It codes for CASRTGRQGETQYF.

V and J are TRBV7-2 and TRBJ1-2; the D is unclear. Trimming took 8 bases from V and 8 from J, leaving 24 bases between them. The CDR3 covers 15 residues. CDR1 and CDR2 (germline): SGHTA, FQGNSA. Written as DNA, the CDR3 is TGTGCCAGCGGCAGCAGCTTAGTAGGGTCGGAAGGCTACACCTTC. The encoded protein is CASGSSLVGSEGYTF.

This sequence joins TRBV27 and TRBJ2-7, with 7 bases matching TRBD1. V shed 6 bases and J 7 bases; nucleotides not matched to a gene: 15. Germline assignment: CDR1 MNHEY and CDR2 SMNVEV (reference sequence). CDR3 length equals 15 residues. DNA of the CDR3: TGTGCCAGCAGCTACCTGACAGGGCCCTCGCGTGAGCAGTACTTC. Encoded protein: CASSYLTGPSREQYF.

The rearrangement joins TRBV7-2 to TRBJ2-5; tentative D call: TRBD1 (6 bases). This CDR3 comprises 14 residues. The ends were cut back, 3 bases at V and 5 bases at J, with 13 bases in the middle. Germline CDR1 and CDR2: SGHTA and FQGNSA. DNA of the CDR3: TGTGCCAGCAGCTTTGACAGGATTGGGGAGACCCAGTACTTC. Its translation is CASSFDRIGETQYF.

This clonotype was detected once. The genes are TRBV27 and TRBJ1-5, with TRBD1 as a possible D gene (6 bases). The CDR3 totals 18 residues. V lost 4 bases and J 7 bases, leaving 26 bases between the germline ends. Germline V gene data show CDR1 as MNHEY and CDR2 as SMNVEV (reference sequence). The CDR3, as DNA: TGTGCCAGCAGTTCTCACGGGGGGGGCGCGGTATTACGGCAGCCCCAGCATTTT. Its protein product is CASSSHGGGAVLRQPQHF.

V is TRBV6-5 and J is TRBJ2-1; a possible D gene is TRBD1 (7 bases). The germline gives CDR1 MNHEY, CDR2 SVGAGI. The CDR3 contains 16 residues. V was trimmed by 8 bases and J by 6 bases, leaving 23 bases between them. CDR3 coding DNA: TGTGCCAGCGGATCACACCTAGCGAGGGGGCCCAATGAGCAGTTCTTC. This sequence encodes CASGSHLARGPNEQFF.

Comments on this clonotype: Relative to the germline gene, one junction end is altered; a read error may explain this. This sequence joins TRBV7-7 and TRBJ2-2, with D tentatively TRBD2 (5 bases). Germline CDR1 SSHAT, CDR2 FNYEAQ (reference sequence). The length of the CDR3 is 15 residues. CDR3: CASSSWGVNTGELFF. CDR3 bases: TGTGCTAGCAGCAGTTGGGGAGTGAACACCGGGGAGCTGTTTTTT.